Listed below are T cell receptor beta chains from one sample, sequenced in a study of cytomegalovirus exposure and HLA in healthy donors. Profiling relied on immunoSEQ multiplex PCR, and the TCRdb table lists in-frame clones only, not all of them. The sample consists of about 160,000 clones, 82% of them appearing once. Sequenced input: PBMCs. These TCRs come from a male donor in good health and CMV-seropositive. Each CDR3 is given with its conserved first and last residue. The D gene is left open where the match is weak. Clone size is stated in some rows and not others, as once, few, many or a class when expanded.

>NA|TRBV5-4|NA|TRBJ2-2
TGTGCCAGCACCCTGGGGGGAACCGGGGAGCTGTTTTTT
CASTLGGTGELFF
>NA|TRBV27|TRBD1|TRBJ2-3
TGTGCCAGCAGCCGTGGGGGGACAGGGGGCTTAGGTACGCAGTATTTT
CASSRGGTGGLGTQYF
>NA|TRBV6-5|TRBD1|TRBJ1-2
TGTGCCAGCAGCCCAGGGACAGGGGATGATGGCTACACCTTC
CASSPGTGDDGYTF
>NA|TRBV4-2|TRBD2|TRBJ2-2
TGTGCCAGCAGCCAAGATGGGTATAGGGGACTAGCGGGGGGGCTATTCAAGGGGACCGGGGAGCTGTTTTTT
CASSQDGYRGLAGGLFKGTGELFF
>NA|TRBV4-3|NA|TRBJ2-5
TGCGCCAGCAGCCAAGGATCAGGCAGAGAGGAGACCCAGTACTTC
CASSQGSGREETQYF
>once|TRBV7-9|TRBD1|TRBJ2-2
TGTGCCAGCAGCTCAGGACAGGGAGGCACCGGGGAGCTGTTTTTT
CASSSGQGGTGELFF
>NA|TRBV6-5|NA|TRBJ1-2
TGTGCCAGCAGCCACGGCAGGCCGGGGGGCTACACCTTC
CASSHGRPGGYTF
>NA|TRBV9|TRBD1|TRBJ2-7
TGTGCCAGCAGCGTCGAAGCAGGGGGCGTTTACGAGCAGTACTTC
CASSVEAGGVYEQYF
>NA|TRBV7-9|NA|TRBJ1-2
TGTGCCAGCAGCACCGGACAGACAGACCTTTATGGCTACACCTTC
CASSTGQTDLYGYTF
>NA|TRBV6-5|TRBD2|TRBJ2-3
TGTGCCAGCAGTTACGAAGGACTAGCGGGCACAGATACGCAGTATTTT
CASSYEGLAGTDTQYF
>NA|TRBV5-4|NA|TRBJ2-7
TGTGCCAGCAGCTTGGTGACCAGGGGTAACTACGAGCAGTACTTC
CASSLVTRGNYEQYF
>NA|TRBV11-2|TRBD2|TRBJ2-1
TGTGCCAGCAGGCCGGTAGCGGGATCCTACAATGAGCAGTTCTTC
CASRPVAGSYNEQFF
>NA|TRBV11-2|NA|TRBJ1-5
TGTGCCAGCAGCTTTTTTACGGGGCAGCCCCAGCATTTT
CASSFFTGQPQHF
>NA|TRBV19|NA|TRBJ1-3
TGTGCCAGTAGTTTTGGCAGGGACTCTGGAAACACCATATATTTT
CASSFGRDSGNTIYF
>NA|TRBV5-4|NA|TRBJ2-7
TGTGCCAGCAGCTTCGTGGACACCTACGAGCAGTACTTC
CASSFVDTYEQYF
>NA|TRBV5-6|NA|TRBJ2-3
TGTGCCAGCAGCAACGCCGGGAGAAGGGATACGCAGTATTTT
CASSNAGRRDTQYF
>NA|TRBV7-9|NA|TRBJ1-1
TGTGCCAGCAGCCTCAGCGGGGGGCGAACTGAAGCTTTCTTT
CASSLSGGRTEAFF
>NA|TRBV5-1|TRBD1|TRBJ2-6
TGCGCCAGCAGCTTCCGGGACAGGGGACGCTCTGGGGCCAACGCCCTGACTTTC
CASSFRDRGRSGANALTF
>NA|TRBV28|TRBD1|TRBJ2-2
TGTGCCAGTTTCGGGACAGCCTACACCGGGGAGCTGTTTTTT
CASFGTAYTGELFF
>NA|TRBV19|TRBD1|TRBJ2-1
TGTGCCAGTAGCAAGGGACAGATACGGCCCTACAATGAGCAGTTCTTC
CASSKGQIRPYNEQFF
>NA|TRBV5-1|TRBD1|TRBJ1-1
TGCGCCAGCAGCCTAGGGACAGCCCTCATGAACACTGAAGCTTTCTTT
CASSLGTALMNTEAFF
>NA|TRBV4-3|NA|TRBJ2-1
TGCGCCAGCAGCCACGACGAACAGGGACGTGAGCAGTTCTTC
CASSHDEQGREQFF
>NA|TRBV5-1|TRBD2|TRBJ2-3
TGCGCCAGCAGCTCCAACGTTCTAGCGGGGAGCACAGATACGCAGTATTTT
CASSSNVLAGSTDTQYF
>NA|TRBV27|TRBD2|TRBJ2-1
TGTGCCAGTGGGCCCACTAGCGGGAGAAATGAGCAGTTCTTC
CASGPTSGRNEQFF
>NA|TRBV18|TRBD1|TRBJ1-4
TGTGCCAGCTCACCACGGGGGACAGGGAATGAAAAACTGTTTTTT
CASSPRGTGNEKLFF
>few|TRBV4-3|NA|TRBJ2-7
TGCGCCAGCAGCCAAGTTGGTAGCTCGGAGCAGTACTTC
CASSQVGSSEQYF
>NA|TRBV20-1|NA|TRBJ1-1
TGCAGTGCTAGGGCCGAAGAAGCTTTCTTT
CSARAEEAFF
>few|TRBV7-9|NA|TRBJ1-1
TGTGCCAGCAGCCCCTGGAACACTGAAGCTTTCTTT
CASSPWNTEAFF
>NA|TRBV10-3|NA|TRBJ1-5
TGTGCCATCAGTGAGTCCGAGGTGGCCCAGCATTTT
CAISESEVAQHF
>once|TRBV7-2|TRBD2|TRBJ2-3
TGTGCCAGCAGCTCAGGGACTAGCGGAATGGCGGGAGATACGCAGTATTTT
CASSSGTSGMAGDTQYF
>NA|TRBV25-1|NA|TRBJ1-2
TGTGCCAGCAGTGTGACCGGGGGCTACACCTTC
CASSVTGGYTF
>NA|TRBV9|NA|TRBJ1-1
TGTGCCAGCAGCGCAAGCCTTGGACACTCGAACACTGAAGCTTTCTTT
CASSASLGHSNTEAFF
>few|TRBV11-2|TRBD1|TRBJ2-7
TGTGCCAGCAGCTTATCCCGACAGGGGAGCCTCTACGAGCAGTACTTC
CASSLSRQGSLYEQYF
>few|TRBV11-3|TRBD2|TRBJ2-1
TGTGCCAGCAGCTTAGGGGGGGGGACCTACAATGAGCAGTTCTTC
CASSLGGGTYNEQFF
>NA|TRBV7-9|NA|TRBJ2-1
TGTGCCAGCAGAATAGCAGGGGCAAATGAGCAGCTCTTC
CASRIAGANEQLF
>NA|TRBV19|TRBD2|TRBJ2-5
TGTGCCAGTAGTATTCGGCGGGAGGGCCGAGAGACCCAGTACTTC
CASSIRREGRETQYF
>NA|TRBV30|TRBD2|TRBJ2-3
TGTGCCTGGAGTGTACTGAGGACTAGCGGGAGGATTGGCACAGATACGCAGTATTTT
CAWSVLRTSGRIGTDTQYF
>NA|TRBV18|TRBD1|TRBJ1-2
TGTGCCAGCTCACCAGACAGGGATGGCTACACCTTC
CASSPDRDGYTF
>NA|TRBV28|TRBD1|TRBJ2-5
TGTGCCAGCAGTTTTCAGCAGGGGGCCGTGTCGCAAGAGACCCAGTACTTC
CASSFQQGAVSQETQYF
>once|TRBV6-4|TRBD2|TRBJ2-3
TGTGCCAGCAAAAGACTAGCGGGAGGGCCCGATACGCAGTATTTT
CASKRLAGGPDTQYF
>NA|TRBV6-5|TRBD1|TRBJ1-1
TGTGCCAGCAGAACCCCGGGACAGGCTCAGGCTTTCTTT
CASRTPGQAQAFF
>NA|TRBV7-2|NA|TRBJ2-2
TGTGCCAGCAGCCCCCAAGTGGGGCTGAACACCGGGGAGCTGTTTTTT
CASSPQVGLNTGELFF
>once|TRBV5-1|NA|TRBJ2-3
TGCGCCAGCAGCTCTCACGGGATAAGCACAGATACGCAGTATTTT
CASSSHGISTDTQYF
>NA|TRBV9|TRBD1|TRBJ1-5
TGTGCCAGCAGCCCAACAGGACAGGGCCTAGAGCCCCAGCATTTT
CASSPTGQGLEPQHF
>NA|TRBV30|NA|TRBJ2-5
TGTGCCTGGACTCCCACAGTCCAAGAGACCCAGTACTTC
CAWTPTVQETQYF
>NA|TRBV29-1|NA|TRBJ2-2
TGCAGCGTTGGAGGAGGCGGGGAGCTGTTTTTT
CSVGGGGELFF
>NA|TRBV25-1|NA|TRBJ2-2
TGTGCCAGCAGAGACCAAGCGGACACCGGGGAGCTGTTTTTT
CASRDQADTGELFF
>once|TRBV7-2|TRBD1|TRBJ2-6
TGTGCCAGCAGCAGAGGACAGGCTAGGGCCAACGTCCTGACTTTC
CASSRGQARANVLTF
>NA|TRBV6-6|TRBD2|TRBJ2-2
TGTGCCAGCAGCTCCCCTAGCGGGAGGTCCGGGGAGCTGTTTTTT
CASSSPSGRSGELFF
>NA|TRBV4-1|TRBD1|TRBJ1-3
TGCGCCAGCAGCAGAGGGGGACAGAAAGGAAACACCATATATTTT
CASSRGGQKGNTIYF
>NA|TRBV7-7|NA|TRBJ2-3
TGTGCCAGCAGCTTAGACGCGAGGGGGGGTACAGATACGCAGTATTTT
CASSLDARGGTDTQYF
>NA|TRBV5-1|TRBD1|TRBJ2-1
TGCGCCAGCAGCCTCCGCGGGACAGGGTTTTACAATGAGCAGTTCTTC
CASSLRGTGFYNEQFF
>NA|TRBV7-9|NA|TRBJ1-5
TGTGCCAGCAGCTACCTCTCGGAGCCCCAGCATTTT
CASSYLSEPQHF
>NA|TRBV5-4|NA|TRBJ2-3
TGTGCCAGCAGCTTGTATGGGGAGAACACTAGCACAGATACGCAGTATTTT
CASSLYGENTSTDTQYF
>NA|TRBV9|NA|TRBJ2-5
TGTGCCAGCAGCGTAGCTACACTGGGGCGAGGGGGCCAAGAGACCCAGTACTTC
CASSVATLGRGGQETQYF
>NA|TRBV6-5|TRBD1|TRBJ2-7
TGTGCCAGCAGGGGACAGGATCTCTCAAACGAGCAGTACTTC
CASRGQDLSNEQYF
>NA|TRBV27|NA|TRBJ2-1
TGTGCCAGCAGTTTACCCACTAGCAGCTCCTACAATGAGCAGTTCTTC
CASSLPTSSSYNEQFF
>NA|TRBV7-2|NA|TRBJ2-5
TGTGCCAGCAGCTGGGGCCTTGGCGAGACCCAGTACTTC
CASSWGLGETQYF
>NA|TRBV6-5|TRBD1|TRBJ1-2
TGTGCCAGCAGTTACTCGACAGGGGGCTATGGCTACACCTTC
CASSYSTGGYGYTF
>NA|TRBV6-1|NA|TRBJ1-4
TGTGCCAGCAGGACGGGACAAGATAATGAAAAACTGTTTTTT
CASRTGQDNEKLFF